This passage covers 31 T cell receptor beta chains from one sample sequenced in a study of T cells after yellow fever vaccination. TCRdb itself ran the 5' RACE reads through MiXCR, one entry per CDR3 protein. Altogether 170,000 or so distinct CDR3 sequences are present, 5.5% to 8% being singletons, with the ten largest covering nearly 3%. The input for sequencing was CD4+ T cells sorted from PBMCs, taken on the day of the first yellow fever vaccination. The receptors were gathered from a man between 18 and 35 years old who received the YFV17D yellow fever vaccine.

This clonotype has ten or more counts. The chain employs TRBV6-2 or TRBV6-3 and TRBJ2-2; D is perhaps TRBD1 or TRBD2 (5 bases each). The CDR3 runs 16 residues. From germline, CDR1 is MNHEY and CDR2 SVGEGT. Trimming removed 3 bases from V and 5 bases from J, with 16 bases in between. CDR3 nucleotides: TGTGCCAGCAGTTATCACGGGGCAGGACAAACCGGGGAGCTGTTTTTT. This translates into CASSYHGAGQTGELFF.

This clonotype has a count of ten or more. This rearrangement joins TRBV6-2 or TRBV6-3 to TRBJ2-1; 11 bases are shared with TRBD2. V lost 2 bases and J lost 6; bases outside the gene matches: 6. This CDR3 has 16 amino acids. Germline V CDR1 and CDR2: MNHEY, SVGEGT. The CDR3 coding sequence is TGTGCCAGCAGTTACCTGGGACTAGCGGCGGGCAATGAGCAGTTCTTC. This gives the protein CASSYLGLAAGNEQFF.

The chain couples TRBV24-1 to TRBJ2-5; D is undetermined. This CDR3 has 13 residues. Trimming stripped 4 bases from V and 5 bases from J, with 10 bases between. The germline CDR1 and CDR2 sequences are KGHDR and SFDVKD. CDR3 amino acids: CATSDSLGETQYF. Written as DNA, the CDR3 is TGTGCCACCAGTGACTCCCTTGGGGAGACCCAGTACTTC.

This clonotype was observed many times. The chain is built from TRBV29-1 and TRBJ2-1, with D perhaps matching TRBD1 or TRBD2 (7 bases each). The germline V and J ends were trimmed by 6 bases and 6 bases, with 15 bases remaining between them. This CDR3 has 13 residues. Germline V gives CDR1 SQVTM, CDR2 ANQGSEA. The CDR3 spells CSVRQGGGNEQFF. The CDR3 DNA reads TGCAGCGTGAGACAGGGAGGGGGCAATGAGCAGTTCTTC.

This clonotype came up a few times. The rearrangement joins TRBV7-2 to TRBJ2-3, with 9 bases fitting TRBD2. J was trimmed by 12 bases and V by 6 bases; bases with no gene match: 16. The germline CDR1 and CDR2 sequences are SGHTA and FQGNSA. This CDR3 is 15 amino acids long. CDR3 protein: CASRGAGGLLSGQYF. The CDR3 nucleotides are TGTGCCAGCAGGGGAGCGGGGGGCCTTCTCTCGGGTCAGTATTTT.

This clonotype has ten or more counts. This chain joins TRBV7-7 and TRBJ2-5, with D perhaps matching TRBD2 (5 bases). Germline V CDR1 and CDR2: SSHAT, FNYEAQ (reference sequence). The germline V and J ends were trimmed by 5 bases and 2 bases, with 9 bases remaining between them. The CDR3 consists of 13 residues. The CDR3 loop reads CASSRGSQETQYF. In DNA, the CDR3 is TGTGCCAGCAGCAGAGGGTCTCAAGAGACCCAGTACTTC.

This clonotype was detected many times. The rearrangement uses TRBV28 and TRBJ1-5, with D tentatively TRBD1 (5 bases). Trimming stripped 2 bases from V and 8 bases from J, with 16 bases between. This CDR3 has 15 residues. Germline CDR1 MDHEN, CDR2 SYDVKM. The CDR3: CASSLPGQGGKPQHF. CDR3 coding DNA: TGTGCCAGCAGTTTACCAGGGCAGGGCGGGAAGCCCCAGCATTTT.

The V and J genes are TRBV24-1 and TRBJ1-6; a weak D match, TRBD1 (6 bases). Germline V gives CDR1 KGHDR, CDR2 SFDVKD. The CDR3 covers 19 residues. V was clipped by 0 bases and J by 3 bases, with 17 bases between them. CDR3 DNA: TGTGCCACCAGTGATTTGGCAGGGGCACCCCCCGTCTATAATTCACCCCTCCACTTT. Translation gives CATSDLAGAPPVYNSPLHF.

The chain combines TRBV7-2 with TRBJ2-1; D is unresolved. Germline CDR1 and CDR2: SGHTA and FQGNSA. Trimming stripped 0 bases from V and 5 bases from J, with 5 bases between. The CDR3 extends over 13 amino acids. The CDR3 loop reads CASSLARDNEQFF. The CDR3 coding sequence is TGTGCCAGCAGCTTAGCGAGAGACAATGAGCAGTTCTTC.

Details on this clonotype: A single base separates this from a much larger clone, so it may be a read error. The chain links TRBV6-5 to TRBJ1-1; D call uncertain. This CDR3 has 14 residues. The germline V gene has CDR1 MNHEY and CDR2 SVGAGI. The CDR3 region is CASSSTGGDTEASF. CDR3 nucleotide sequence: TGTGCCAGCAGTTCAACGGGTGGTGACACTGAAGCTTCCTTT.

This clonotype was seen at least ten times. The V call is TRBV10-3, the J call TRBJ2-3; D gene uncertain. The germline CDR1 and CDR2 sequences are ENHRY and SYGVKD. CDR3 length equals 15 residues. Trimming left V 3 bases short and J 1 base short, with 11 bases between. CDR3 residues: CAISEGESGTDTQYF. The CDR3 DNA is TGTGCCATCAGTGAAGGAGAGAGTGGCACAGATACGCAGTATTTT.

The sample holds a few counts of this clonotype. The gene calls are TRBV3-1 and TRBJ2-1, with 10 bases fitting TRBD2. There are 15 residues in the CDR3. Germline CDR1 and CDR2: LGHDT and YNNKEL (reference sequence). The junction had 12 bases not matched to a gene; V was cut back by 7 bases and J by 9 bases. The CDR3 DNA sequence: TGTGCCAGCACCCGCTCAAGCGGGGGGGCCGTTGAGCAGTTCTTC. Translation gives CASTRSSGGAVEQFF.

This clonotype appeared a few times. This chain uses TRBV6-1 with TRBJ2-3, with D unresolved. The CDR3 is made up of 16 amino acids. Germline V gene sequence: CDR1 MNHNS, CDR2 SASEGT. V lost 6 bases to trimming and J lost 0 bases, with 16 bases between them. CDR3 residues: CASSSGPTSSTDTQYF. DNA for the CDR3: TGTGCCAGCAGCTCAGGCCCGACTTCTAGCACAGATACGCAGTATTTT.

There are many counts of this clonotype. The chain joins TRBV7-9 to TRBJ1-2; D call uncertain. The V gene lost 1 base and the J gene lost 5 bases, with 20 bases spanning the gap. Looked up from germline, CDR1 is SEHNR and CDR2 is FQNEAQ (reference sequence). This CDR3 has 17 residues. The CDR3 nucleotides read TGTGCCAGCAGCTTAGGAGGCAACAAGGAAAAACCTTATGGCTACACCTTC. Encoded protein: CASSLGGNKEKPYGYTF.

This clonotype was detected ten times or more. The genes are TRBV7-2 and TRBJ2-5; D is possibly TRBD2 (5 bases). Trimming shortened V by 3 bases and J by 5 bases, and 13 bases separated the two germline ends. Germline CDR1 is SGHTA and CDR2 is FQGNSA. The CDR3 runs 14 residues. The CDR3 sequence: CASSLRPSRETQYF. In DNA, the CDR3 is TGTGCCAGCAGCTTGAGGCCTAGCCGGGAGACCCAGTACTTC.

This clonotype was observed at least ten times. This sequence joins TRBV4-2 and TRBJ1-5; tentatively, D is TRBD1 (6 bases). Germline V gene sequence: CDR1 LGHNA, CDR2 YNFKEQ. This CDR3 has 15 amino acids. V lost 0 bases and J 8 bases, leaving 14 bases between the germline ends. CDR3 loop: CASSQDPRGGKPQHF. CDR3 coding DNA: TGTGCCAGCAGCCAAGATCCGAGAGGGGGAAAGCCCCAGCATTTT.

This clonotype appeared many times. V is TRBV9 and J is TRBJ2-2, with D perhaps TRBD1 (6 bases). Germline V gene data show CDR1 as SGDLS and CDR2 as YYNGEE. V was trimmed by 3 bases and J by 3 bases, leaving 12 bases between them. The CDR3 consists of 15 residues. The CDR3 spells CASSAQGHDTGELFF. The CDR3 DNA reads as TGTGCCAGCAGCGCTCAGGGACACGACACCGGGGAGCTGTTTTTT.

This sequence joins TRBV2 and TRBJ2-1, with 11 bases aligning to TRBD2. From germline, CDR1 is SNHLY and CDR2 FYNNEI. The CDR3 contains 13 residues. V shed 11 bases and J 9 bases; nucleotides not matched to a gene: 9. The CDR3 spells CAALSGGAGEQFF. In DNA form, the CDR3 reads TGTGCCGCTCTTAGCGGGGGGGCGGGTGAGCAGTTCTTC.

In this sample, this clonotype turned up many times. This sequence joins TRBV19 and TRBJ1-4; D is perhaps TRBD1 (5 bases). From germline, CDR1 is LNHDA and CDR2 SQIVND (reference sequence). The CDR3 has 12 amino acids. V lost 6 bases and J 8 bases, leaving 10 bases between the germline ends. CDR3 sequence reads: CASRGDGEKLFF. Written as DNA, the CDR3 is TGTGCCAGTAGGGGGGATGGAGAAAAACTGTTTTTT.

This clonotype turned up a few times. The chain combines TRBV7-3 with TRBJ1-1; D uncertain. The CDR3 runs to 13 residues. CDR1 and CDR2 (germline): SGHTA, FQGTGA. V was shortened by 4 bases and J by 2 bases, with 8 bases between the two germline ends. This chain's CDR3 is CASSSTYNTEAFF. Written as DNA, the CDR3 is TGTGCCAGCAGCTCTACCTATAACACTGAAGCTTTCTTT.

V usage is TRBV5-1 and J usage is TRBJ2-3; TRBD1 agrees at 9 bases. CDR3 length: 16 residues. V was pared by 0 bases and J by 4 bases, with 6 bases of the junction left unmatched. CDR1 is SGHRS and CDR2 is YFSETQ in the germline V gene. In DNA, the CDR3 is TGCGCCAGCAGCTTGGTGGGACAGGGTAGTTCAGATACGCAGTATTTT. Translated: CASSLVGQGSSDTQYF.

For this clonotype: One junction end disagrees with the germline gene, perhaps due to a read error. The V gene is TRBV6-2 or TRBV6-3, the J gene TRBJ2-7, with D unresolved. CDR1 and CDR2 (germline): MNHEY, SVGEGT. The CDR3 is 11 residues long. In nucleotides, the CDR3 is TGTGCCAGCAGTCAGACCTACGCGCAGTACTTC. Translated, it gives CASSQTYAQYF.

This clonotype was counted only a few times. V gene TRBV18 combines with J gene TRBJ1-2, with 11 bases aligning to TRBD1. Germline trimming cut 5 bases from V and 7 bases from J; bases unmatched to any gene: 6. Germline CDR1 reads KGHSH; CDR2 reads LQKENI. The CDR3 has 14 residues. CDR3: CASSAGQGASGYTF. In DNA, the CDR3 is TGTGCCAGCTCAGCAGGACAGGGGGCATCTGGCTACACCTTC.

Note on this clonotype: This could be a read error, since a much larger clone is one nucleotide away. The chain combines TRBV5-1 with TRBJ2-3; D is perhaps TRBD2 (6 bases). The CDR3 length is 14 residues. Germline-derived CDR1 and CDR2 are SGHRS and YFSETQ. CDR3 coding DNA: TGCGCCAGCAGAGAGGAGGGATCCACAGATGCGCAGTATTTT. This gives the protein CASREEGSTDAQYF.

Ten or more counts support this clonotype. This chain connects TRBV5-1 to TRBJ1-5; tentatively, D is TRBD1 (5 bases). The germline V gene has CDR1 SGHRS and CDR2 YFSETQ. V was clipped by 0 bases and J by 5 bases, with 9 bases between them. The CDR3 has 14 amino acids. This chain's CDR3 is CASSLEGLDQPQHF. The DNA of the CDR3 is TGCGCCAGCAGCTTGGAGGGGCTAGATCAGCCCCAGCATTTT.

This clonotype was found a few times. The chain links TRBV4-2 to TRBJ1-4; TRBD1 aligns across 9 bases. This CDR3 is built from 20 residues. V lost 0 bases and J lost 1; bases outside the gene matches: 12. Germline-derived CDR1 and CDR2 are LGHNA and YNFKEQ. Written as DNA, the CDR3 is TGTGCCAGCAGCCAAGATTTACTTGTCGGGACAGGGAAAACTAATGAAAAACTGTTTTTT. It yields the protein CASSQDLLVGTGKTNEKLFF.

This clonotype was recorded a few times. The V and J genes are TRBV5-1 and TRBJ2-1, with TRBD1 identical over 9 bases. Trimming cost V 0 bases and J 6 bases; bases outside gene matches: 10. The CDR3 is 17 residues long. Germline values: CDR1 SGHRS, CDR2 YFSETQ. The CDR3 DNA is TGCGCCAGCAGCTTGGAATCACCGGGACAGGGTGGCAATGAGCAGTTCTTC. This gives the protein CASSLESPGQGGNEQFF.

This clonotype was seen more than once but under ten times. The chain is built from TRBV5-6 and TRBJ1-1, with 8 bases identical to TRBD1. The CDR3 length is 14 residues. After removal of 3 bases from V and 4 bases from J, the junction contained 5 bases not matched to a gene. Germline loops: CDR1 SGHDT, CDR2 YYEEEE. The CDR3, as DNA: TGTGCCAGCAGCTCTTCCACAGGGGGCACTGAAGCTTTCTTT. This codes for CASSSSTGGTEAFF.

This clonotype was seen ten or more times. The rearrangement uses TRBV4-3 and TRBJ1-2, with a tentative D call TRBD1 (6 bases). CDR1 LGHNA and CDR2 YSLEER come from the germline V gene. This CDR3 comprises 16 residues. Trimming took 2 bases from V and 4 from J, leaving 17 bases between them. The CDR3: CASSQTLGGAVYGYTF. CDR3 sequence (DNA): TGCGCCAGCAGCCAAACGCTGGGGGGCGCGGTCTATGGCTACACCTTC.

A word on this clonotype: Germline and junction disagree at one end, which may indicate a read error. The chain is built from TRBV20-1 and TRBJ1-2; 7 bases are shared with TRBD1. CDR3 length: 15 amino acids. CDR1 and CDR2 (germline): DFQATT, SNEGSKA (reference sequence). CDR3 protein: CSARDGRQGKEGYTF. CDR3 DNA sequence: TGCAGTGCCAGAGACGGGAGACAGGGAAAGGAGGGCTACACCTTC.

This clonotype has only a few counts. The V and J genes are TRBV18 and TRBJ2-5; TRBD1 matches 8 bases. Germline V gene sequence: CDR1 KGHSH, CDR2 LQKENI. J gave up 4 bases and V 2 bases, and 3 bases lay outside the gene matches. The CDR3 loop spans 14 amino acids. The CDR3 coding sequence is TGTGCCAGCTCACCATCGGGACAGGCAGAGACCCAGTACTTC. As protein: CASSPSGQAETQYF.